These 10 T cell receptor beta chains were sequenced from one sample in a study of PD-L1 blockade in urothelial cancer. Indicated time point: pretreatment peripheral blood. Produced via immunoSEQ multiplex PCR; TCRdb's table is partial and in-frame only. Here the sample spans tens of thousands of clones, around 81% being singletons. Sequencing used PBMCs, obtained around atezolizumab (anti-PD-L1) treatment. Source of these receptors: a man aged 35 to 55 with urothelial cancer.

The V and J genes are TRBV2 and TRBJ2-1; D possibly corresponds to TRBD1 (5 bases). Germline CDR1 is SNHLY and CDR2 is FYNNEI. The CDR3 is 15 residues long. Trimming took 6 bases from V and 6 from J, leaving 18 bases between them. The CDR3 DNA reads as TGTGCCAGCAGGGATTCAGGGCCCAGGGTCAATGAGCAGTTCTTC. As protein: CASRDSGPRVNEQFF.

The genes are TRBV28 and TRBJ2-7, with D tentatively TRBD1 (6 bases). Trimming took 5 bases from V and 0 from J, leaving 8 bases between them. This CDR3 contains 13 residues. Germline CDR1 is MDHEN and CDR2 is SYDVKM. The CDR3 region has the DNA TGTGCCAGCAGTGTGGACAGCTCCTACGAGCAGTACTTC. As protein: CASSVDSSYEQYF. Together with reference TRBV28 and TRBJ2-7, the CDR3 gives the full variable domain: DVKVTQSSRYLVKRTGEKVFLECVQDMDHENMFWYRQDPGLGLRLIYFSYDVKMKEKGDIPEGYSVSREKKERFSLILESASTNQTSMYLCASSVDSSYEQYFGPGTRLTVT.

CDR3 sequence: CASSGPGLGEQYF. The CDR3 DNA sequence: TGTGCCAGCAGTGGGCCAGGGCTGGGCGAGCAGTACTTC. The V and J genes are TRBV28 and TRBJ2-7, with D maybe TRBD1 (5 bases). Trimming shortened V by 5 bases and J by 6 bases, and 14 bases separated the two germline ends. Germline CDR1 is MDHEN and CDR2 is SYDVKM. CDR3 length: 13 amino acids.

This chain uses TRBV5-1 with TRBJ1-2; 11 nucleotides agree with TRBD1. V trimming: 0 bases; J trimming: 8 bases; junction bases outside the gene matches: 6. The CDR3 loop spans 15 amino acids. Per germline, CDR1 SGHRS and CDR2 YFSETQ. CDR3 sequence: CASSLAGQGAGGYTF. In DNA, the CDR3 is TGCGCCAGCAGCTTGGCAGGACAGGGGGCTGGAGGCTACACCTTC. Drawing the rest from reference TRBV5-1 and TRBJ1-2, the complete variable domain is KAGVTQTPRYLIKTRGQQVTLSCSPISGHRSVSWYQQTPGQGLQFLFEYFSETQRNKGNFPGRFSGRQFSNSRSEMNVSTLELGDSALYLCASSLAGQGAGGYTFGSGTRLTVV.

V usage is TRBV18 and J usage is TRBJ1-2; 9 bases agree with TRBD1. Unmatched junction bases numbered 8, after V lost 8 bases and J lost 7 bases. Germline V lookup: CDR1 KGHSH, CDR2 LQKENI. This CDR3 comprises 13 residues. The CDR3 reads CASRDRVRVGYTF. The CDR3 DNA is TGTGCCAGCCGGGACAGGGTCAGGGTTGGCTACACCTTC.

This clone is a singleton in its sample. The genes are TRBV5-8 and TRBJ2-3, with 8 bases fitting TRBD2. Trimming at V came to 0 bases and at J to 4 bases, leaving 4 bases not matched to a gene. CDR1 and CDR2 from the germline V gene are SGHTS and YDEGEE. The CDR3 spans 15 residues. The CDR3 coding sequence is TGTGCCAGCAGCTTGGCGGGAGGGAGGGCAGATACGCAGTATTTT. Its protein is CASSLAGGRADTQYF.

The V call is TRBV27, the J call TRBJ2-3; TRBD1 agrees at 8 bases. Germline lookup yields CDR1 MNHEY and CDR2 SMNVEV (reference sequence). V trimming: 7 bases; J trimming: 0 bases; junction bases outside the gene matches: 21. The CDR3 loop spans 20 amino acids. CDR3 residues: CASTLRGGWTGTFSTDTQYF. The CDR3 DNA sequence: TGTGCCAGCACCCTGCGTGGAGGTTGGACAGGGACCTTTAGCACAGATACGCAGTATTTT.

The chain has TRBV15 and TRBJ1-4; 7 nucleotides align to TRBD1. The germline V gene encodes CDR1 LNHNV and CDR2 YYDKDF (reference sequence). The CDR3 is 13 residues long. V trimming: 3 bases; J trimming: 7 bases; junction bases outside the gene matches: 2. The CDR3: CATSSDRAEKLFF. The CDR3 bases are TGTGCCACCAGCAGCGACAGGGCTGAAAAACTGTTTTTT.

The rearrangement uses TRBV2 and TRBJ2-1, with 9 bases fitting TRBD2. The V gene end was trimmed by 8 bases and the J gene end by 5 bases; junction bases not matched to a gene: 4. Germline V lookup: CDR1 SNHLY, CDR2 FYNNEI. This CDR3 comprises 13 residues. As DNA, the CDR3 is TGTGCCAGCGACCTAGCGGGAAACAATGAGCAGTTCTTC. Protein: CASDLAGNNEQFF.

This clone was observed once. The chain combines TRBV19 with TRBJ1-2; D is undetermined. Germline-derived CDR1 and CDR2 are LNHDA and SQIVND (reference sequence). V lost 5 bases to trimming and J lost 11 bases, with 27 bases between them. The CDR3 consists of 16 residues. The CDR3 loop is CASSGAGGTPSVGYTF. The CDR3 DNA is TGTGCCAGTAGTGGAGCAGGAGGTACCCCGTCGGTTGGGTACACCTTC.